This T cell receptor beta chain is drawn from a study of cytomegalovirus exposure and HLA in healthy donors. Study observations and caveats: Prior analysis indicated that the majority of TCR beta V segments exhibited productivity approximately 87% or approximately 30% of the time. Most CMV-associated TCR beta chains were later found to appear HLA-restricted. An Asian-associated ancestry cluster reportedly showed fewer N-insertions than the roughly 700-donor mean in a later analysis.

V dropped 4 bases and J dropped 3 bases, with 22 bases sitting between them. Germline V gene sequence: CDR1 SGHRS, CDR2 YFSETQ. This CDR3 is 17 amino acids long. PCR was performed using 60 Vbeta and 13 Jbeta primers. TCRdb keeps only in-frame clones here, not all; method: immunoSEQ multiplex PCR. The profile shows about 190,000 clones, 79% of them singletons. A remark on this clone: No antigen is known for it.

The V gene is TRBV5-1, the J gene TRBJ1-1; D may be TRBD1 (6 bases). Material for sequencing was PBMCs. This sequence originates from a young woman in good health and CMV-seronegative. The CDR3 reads CASSQGLGGLGDTEAFF. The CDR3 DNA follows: TGCGCCAGCAGCCAGGGATTGGGGGGGCTCGGGGACACTGAAGCTTTCTTT.